The 21 T cell receptor beta chains below were found in one sample sequenced in a study of blood T cell repertoires in COVID-19. Repertoires were generated with immunoSEQ multiplex PCR, while TCRdb's copy carries only in-frame clones and drops some. The sample has over 85,000 clones, about 91% seen once. Input material: peripheral blood. The source of these receptors is a man between 18 and 35 years old with acute or convalescent COVID-19.

The CDR3 here is CASSSGGLPQHF. DNA of the CDR3: TGTGCCAGCAGCTCCGGAGGGCTGCCCCAGCATTTT. The chain links TRBV7-8 to TRBJ1-5; D is undetermined. V was trimmed by 4 bases and J by 9 bases, leaving 10 bases between them. Germline loops: CDR1 SGHVS, CDR2 FQNEAQ. The CDR3 totals 12 residues.

The V call is TRBV6-2 or TRBV6-3, the J call TRBJ2-7, with TRBD2 identical over 11 bases. CDR1 and CDR2 (germline): MNHEY, SVGEGT. Trimming at V came to 0 bases and at J to 4 bases, leaving 8 bases not matched to a gene. This CDR3 spans 17 amino acids. In DNA form, the CDR3 reads TGTGCCAGCAGTTACTCGACGGCTAGCGGGAGGAGGTACGAGCAGTACTTC. Translation: CASSYSTASGRRYEQYF.

V usage is TRBV27 and J usage is TRBJ2-1, with D perhaps matching TRBD2 (6 bases). The CDR3 spans 15 residues. In germline, CDR1 is MNHEY, CDR2 SMNVEV (reference sequence). Trimming cost V 2 bases and J 3 bases, with 11 bases left between them. This CDR3 reads CASSLGTLNYNEQFF. CDR3 DNA sequence: TGTGCCAGCAGTTTAGGGACTCTCAACTACAATGAGCAGTTCTTC.

The CDR3 DNA sequence: TGTGCCAGTAGTATATCGGGCGGGGACGAGCAGTACTTC. Its protein is CASSISGGDEQYF. The V and J genes are TRBV19 and TRBJ2-7, with D perhaps TRBD2 (6 bases). With 2 bases removed from V and 5 bases from J, the gap between germline ends came to 10 bases. This CDR3 comprises 13 residues. Germline V gene sequence: CDR1 LNHDA, CDR2 SQIVND (reference sequence).

The genes are TRBV9 and TRBJ2-3, with TRBD2 matching 7 bases. With 3 bases clipped from V and 7 bases from J, the junction kept 5 bases outside the gene matches. This CDR3 has 13 amino acids. Per germline, CDR1 SGDLS and CDR2 YYNGEE. The CDR3 nucleotides read TGTGCCAGCAGCGGACTAGCCCTTAATACGCAGTATTTT. The encoded protein is CASSGLALNTQYF.

The genes are TRBV5-1 and TRBJ2-5; 11 positions match TRBD2. The ends lost 5 bases at V and 5 bases at J; junction bases unmatched: 11. In germline, CDR1 is SGHRS, CDR2 YFSETQ. The CDR3 is made up of 16 amino acids. The CDR3 coding sequence is TGCGCCAGCAGGACCTTAGCGGGAGGGCCAGGGGAGACCCAGTACTTC. Its protein is CASRTLAGGPGETQYF.

This rearrangement joins TRBV5-4 to TRBJ2-1; 10 nucleotides match TRBD2. The V and J ends lost 5 bases and 6 bases, in that order; junction bases with no gene match: 11. This CDR3 contains 16 residues. Germline lookup yields CDR1 SGHNT and CDR2 YYREEE (reference sequence). CDR3 protein: CASSFEKASGGNEQFF. Here the CDR3 DNA reads TGTGCCAGCAGTTTTGAGAAGGCTAGCGGGGGCAATGAGCAGTTCTTC.

This chain uses TRBV5-1 with TRBJ1-1; possible D gene TRBD1, 6 bases. With 3 bases removed from V and 3 bases from J, the gap between germline ends came to 18 bases. CDR1 is SGHRS, CDR2 YFSETQ, per germline. The CDR3 is 16 residues long. CDR3 protein: CASSYRMTGSDTEAFF. The CDR3 DNA follows: TGCGCCAGCAGCTACCGGATGACAGGTTCGGACACTGAAGCTTTCTTT. Using reference TRBV5-1 and TRBJ1-1 for the parts outside the CDR3, the full variable domain is KAGVTQTPRYLIKTRGQQVTLSCSPISGHRSVSWYQQTPGQGLQFLFEYFSETQRNKGNFPGRFSGRQFSNSRSEMNVSTLELGDSALYLCASSYRMTGSDTEAFFGQGTRLTVV.

The chain uses TRBV5-1 and TRBJ1-1; the D is unclear. Trimming took off 2 bases at V and 4 bases at J, with 9 bases between the two ends. The CDR3 length is 13 residues. Germline CDR1 reads SGHRS; CDR2 reads YFSETQ. CDR3 residues: CASSFSGSTEAFF. The CDR3 bases are TGCGCCAGCAGCTTCAGCGGGTCCACTGAAGCTTTCTTT.

The genes are TRBV19 and TRBJ1-4, with D perhaps TRBD1 (5 bases). CDR3 length: 12 amino acids. With 2 bases removed from V and 15 bases from J, the gap between germline ends came to 13 bases. The germline V gene has CDR1 LNHDA and CDR2 SQIVND (reference sequence). DNA for the CDR3: TGTGCCAGTAGTATACTTCAGGGATCTGTGTTTTTT. It yields the protein CASSILQGSVFF.

CDR3 DNA sequence: TGTGCCACCAGCAGCCTAGCGGGGGTTTCAGATACGCAGTATTTT. As protein: CATSSLAGVSDTQYF. V usage is TRBV15 and J usage is TRBJ2-3, with 10 nucleotides matching TRBD2. The V gene's germline CDR1 is LNHNV and CDR2 YYDKDF (reference sequence). The CDR3 length is 15 residues. The V and J ends lost 3 bases and 4 bases, in that order; junction bases with no gene match: 4.

This chain uses TRBV2 with TRBJ2-1, with 15 bases that match TRBD2. The CDR3 is 16 residues long. V shed 4 bases, J shed 7 bases, and the junction held 5 bases outside the gene matches. Germline CDR1 SNHLY, CDR2 FYNNEI. The CDR3 loop is CASSGGLAGGPNEQFF. CDR3 DNA sequence: TGTGCCAGCAGTGGAGGACTAGCGGGAGGGCCGAATGAGCAGTTCTTC.

The V and J genes are TRBV24-1 and TRBJ1-2; 7 bases line up with TRBD1. V shed 2 bases and J 4 bases; nucleotides not matched to a gene: 6. Per the germline V gene, CDR1 is KGHDR and CDR2 is SFDVKD. This CDR3 comprises 15 residues. CDR3 coding DNA: TGTGCCACCAGTGATTCCGGGACAGACCCCTATGGCTACACCTTC. Its protein is CATSDSGTDPYGYTF.

The V gene is TRBV5-1, the J gene TRBJ2-5; tentative D call: TRBD2 (6 bases). Between the trimmed V and J ends, which lost 2 bases and 11 bases, there was a span of 16 bases. Germline CDR1 SGHRS, CDR2 YFSETQ. The CDR3 extends over 13 amino acids. The CDR3 sequence is CASSLGVEGSQYF. The CDR3 DNA reads as TGCGCCAGCAGCTTAGGGGTGGAGGGCTCGCAGTACTTC.

The CDR3: CASSPVGTELSGANVLTF. Here the CDR3 DNA reads TGTGCCAGCTCACCAGTGGGGACAGAGCTCTCTGGGGCCAACGTCCTGACTTTC. The chain employs TRBV18 and TRBJ2-6; 7 bases match TRBD1. In germline, CDR1 is KGHSH, CDR2 LQKENI. V lost 2 bases and J lost 0; bases outside the gene matches: 7. This CDR3 has 18 residues.

V gene TRBV6-5 combines with J gene TRBJ1-2, with 10 bases lining up with TRBD1. V lost 0 bases to trimming and J lost 7 bases; unmatched junction nucleotides: 2. Germline assignment: CDR1 MNHEY and CDR2 SVGAGI. The CDR3 has 14 amino acids. CDR3 nucleotide sequence: TGTGCCAGCAGTTACTCGGACAGGGGGACTGGCTACACCTTC. Amino acid sequence: CASSYSDRGTGYTF.

J is TRBJ2-1 and V is TRBV5-1; 11 bases align to TRBD1. V dropped 4 bases and J dropped 5; count of bases not matched to a gene: 5. Germline CDR1 is SGHRS and CDR2 is YFSETQ. CDR3 size: 15 residues. In nucleotides, the CDR3 is TGCGCCAGCAGCCCCGGACAGGGGGCGAACAATGAGCAGTTCTTC. As protein: CASSPGQGANNEQFF.

The V gene is TRBV28, the J gene TRBJ2-1, with D perhaps matching TRBD2 (5 bases). CDR1 MDHEN and CDR2 SYDVKM come from the germline V gene. Deletions cut 2 bases from V and 7 bases from J, with 9 bases between. The CDR3 sequence is 13 residues long. CDR3 loop: CASSLGGRNEQFF. The CDR3 DNA sequence: TGTGCCAGCAGTTTAGGAGGTAGGAATGAGCAGTTCTTC. Drawing the rest from reference TRBV28 and TRBJ2-1, the complete variable domain is DVKVTQSSRYLVKRTGEKVFLECVQDMDHENMFWYRQDPGLGLRLIYFSYDVKMKEKGDIPEGYSVSREKKERFSLILESASTNQTSMYLCASSLGGRNEQFFGPGTRLTVL.

The rearrangement uses TRBV3-1 (or the pseudogene TRBV3-2) and TRBJ2-2; TRBD2 aligns across 16 bases. Germline values: CDR1 LGHDT, CDR2 YNNKEL (reference sequence). J lost 3 bases, V lost 6 bases, and 4 bases had no gene match. CDR3 length equals 17 residues. The CDR3 DNA reads as TGTGCCAGCAGGACCGGGACTAGCGGGAGGGACACCGGGGAGCTGTTTTTT. This encodes CASRTGTSGRDTGELFF.

The rearrangement uses TRBV5-6 and TRBJ2-7, with 9 nucleotides matching TRBD1. The CDR3 contains 15 residues. Trimming at V came to 1 base and at J to 3 bases, leaving 5 bases not matched to a gene. Germline V gives CDR1 SGHDT, CDR2 YYEEEE. The CDR3 protein is CASSLRQGEFYEQYF. The CDR3 nucleotides are TGTGCCAGCAGCTTGAGACAGGGGGAATTCTACGAGCAGTACTTC. Combining the CDR3 with reference TRBV5-6 and TRBJ2-7 gives the whole variable domain DAGVTQSPTHLIKTRGQQVTLRCSPKSGHDTVSWYQQALGQGPQFIFQYYEEEERQRGNFPDRFSGHQFPNYSSELNVNALLLGDSALYLCASSLRQGEFYEQYFGPGTRLTVT.

This clone showed up just once. J is TRBJ2-7 and V is TRBV18; 8 bases map to TRBD1. V lost 3 bases to trimming and J lost 5 bases; unmatched junction nucleotides: 6. Germline CDR1 reads KGHSH; CDR2 reads LQKENI. The CDR3 runs to 14 residues. CDR3 in amino acids: CASSPGTGSHEQYF. For the CDR3, the DNA is TGTGCCAGCTCACCCGGGACAGGATCCCACGAGCAGTACTTC.